Listed here are 6 T cell receptor beta chains from one sample, sequenced in a study of neurological immune-mediated disorders. TCRdb called the 5' RACE reads again in MiXCR, with one record for every CDR3 protein. The table shows 65,000 to 85,000 distinct CDR3 sequences, with almost 6% occurring only once. The time point denotes: longitudinal time-point 2. What was sequenced was PBMCs. These TCRs come from a woman aged 60-75 years with multiple sclerosis.

This clonotype has ten or more counts. This sequence joins TRBV28 and TRBJ2-3; 9 nucleotides align to TRBD1. Unmatched junction bases numbered 9, after V lost 2 bases and J lost 6 bases. Germline V lookup: CDR1 MDHEN, CDR2 SYDVKM. The CDR3 length is 16 residues. DNA of the CDR3: TGTGCCAGCAGTTTAGACGGGACAGGGCTCTCGGATACGCAGTATTTT. It codes for CASSLDGTGLSDTQYF.

This clonotype was seen at least ten times. The genes are TRBV7-9 and TRBJ2-1; possible D gene TRBD2, 5 bases. Germline V lookup: CDR1 SEHNR, CDR2 FQNEAQ (reference sequence). Trimming left V 1 base short and J 11 bases short, with 12 bases between. The CDR3 length is 13 residues. CDR3 nucleotides: TGTGCCAGCAGCTTAGTCGGAGGCGGACAGCAGTTCTTC. It translates to CASSLVGGGQQFF.

V usage is TRBV20-1 and J usage is TRBJ2-5, with 7 nucleotides matching TRBD2. The CDR3 is 14 amino acids. CDR1 and CDR2 from the germline V gene are DFQATT and SNEGSKA (reference sequence). V shed 3 bases, J shed 5 bases, and the junction held 9 bases outside the gene matches. This CDR3 reads CSASPGGEGETQYF. The CDR3 DNA sequence: TGCAGTGCTAGCCCGGGGGGTGAGGGGGAGACCCAGTACTTC.

In this sample, this clonotype turned up many times. CDR3 DNA: TGTGCCAGCGGATCGACGACAGACGCCCCTTACGAGCAGTACTTC. It yields the protein CASGSTTDAPYEQYF. The chain recombines TRBV28 with TRBJ2-7; D is perhaps TRBD1 (5 bases). Trimming took off 8 bases at V and 4 bases at J, with 21 bases between the two ends. CDR1 and CDR2 from the germline V gene are MDHEN and SYDVKM. The CDR3 loop spans 15 amino acids.

This clonotype was recorded at least ten times. This chain connects TRBV25-1 to TRBJ1-2; the D is unclear. Trimming took off 4 bases at V and 8 bases at J, with 8 bases between the two ends. CDR1 and CDR2 from the germline V gene are MGHDK and SYGVNS. This CDR3 region has 11 residues. CDR3 sequence: CASSVSGGYTF. The CDR3 DNA sequence: TGTGCCAGCAGTGTCAGTGGCGGCTACACCTTC.

Many counts were recorded for this clonotype. The chain employs TRBV4-1 and TRBJ1-1; D might be TRBD1 (6 bases). The V and J ends lost 4 bases and 7 bases respectively, with 16 bases between them. The CDR3 extends over 14 amino acids. In germline, CDR1 is MGHRA, CDR2 YSYEKL. The chain's CDR3 is CASSRQVLLGEAFF. The DNA of the CDR3 is TGCGCCAGCAGCCGACAGGTACTGTTAGGTGAAGCTTTCTTT.